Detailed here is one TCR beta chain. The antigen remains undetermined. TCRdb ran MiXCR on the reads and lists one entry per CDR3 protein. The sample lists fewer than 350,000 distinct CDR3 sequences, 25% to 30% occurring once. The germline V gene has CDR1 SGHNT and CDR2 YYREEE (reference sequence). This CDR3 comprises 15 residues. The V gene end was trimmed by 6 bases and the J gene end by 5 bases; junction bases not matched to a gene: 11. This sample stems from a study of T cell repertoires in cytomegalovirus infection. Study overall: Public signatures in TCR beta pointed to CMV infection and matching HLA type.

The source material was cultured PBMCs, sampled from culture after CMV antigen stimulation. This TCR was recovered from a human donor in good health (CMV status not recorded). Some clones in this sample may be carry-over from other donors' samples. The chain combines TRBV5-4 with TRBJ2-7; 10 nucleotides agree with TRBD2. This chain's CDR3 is CASTSSGRLPHEQYF. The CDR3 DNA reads TGTGCCAGCACCTCTAGCGGGAGACTCCCCCACGAGCAGTACTTC. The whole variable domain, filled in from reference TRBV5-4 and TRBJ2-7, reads ETGVTQSPTHLIKTRGQQVTLRCSSQSGHNTVSWYQQALGQGPQFIFQYYREEENGRGNFPPRFSGLQFPNYSSELNVNALELDDSALYLCASTSSGRLPHEQYFGPGTRLTVT.